This T cell receptor beta chain emerged from a study of T cells in Graves' hyperthyroidism and ophthalmopathy. RNA transcripts provided the source from which TCR beta CDR3 regions were amplified. The HTBI primer set was used in a first-round RT-PCR of the TCR CDR3. TCRdb recomputed calls from the multiplex PCR reads with MiXCR, one row per CDR3 protein. The table includes 600,000 to 650,000 distinct CDR3 sequences, around 15% detected once. This clonotype was detected ten times or more. Sequenced material: blood. The receptor was isolated from a woman aged 25 to 45 with Graves' hyperthyroidism.

Here the CDR3 DNA reads TGCAGTGCTAGAGCGCTAGCGGGAGACCCTGAGCAGTTCTTC. Translation: CSARALAGDPEQFF. V and J are TRBV20-1 and TRBJ2-1; 10 positions match TRBD2. The CDR3 consists of 14 residues. Looked up from germline, CDR1 is DFQATT and CDR2 is SNEGSKA (reference sequence). V shed 1 base, J shed 9 bases, and the junction held 6 bases outside the gene matches.